A single sample gave rise to the 17 T cell receptor beta chains below, sequenced in a study of identical twins. TCRdb reprocessed the 5' RACE reads with MiXCR, giving one entry per CDR3 protein. The repertoire holds some 460,000 distinct CDR3 sequences, with approximately 15% as singletons. These sequences were also reported in another study, on yellow fever vaccine responses in identical twins.

Specimen: CD4+ T cells sorted from blood. These receptors all stem from a woman aged 18-29 years in good health.

This clonotype was seen only a few times. This chain joins TRBV6-5 and TRBJ2-2, with no clear D. The CDR3 extends over 15 amino acids. CDR1 and CDR2 (germline): MNHEY, SVGAGI. Trimming took 2 bases from V and 3 from J, leaving 10 bases between them. The CDR3 DNA follows: TGTGCCAGCAGTTACGGTGTCAGGCACACCGGGGAGCTGTTTTTT. It yields the protein CASSYGVRHTGELFF.

The J gene is TRBJ1-1, the V gene TRBV29-1, with 8 nucleotides matching TRBD1. Germline loops: CDR1 SQVTM, CDR2 ANQGSEA. The CDR3 runs 12 residues. J gave up 5 bases and V 6 bases, and 5 bases lay outside the gene matches. The CDR3 coding sequence is TGCAGCGTGGAGACAGGGGATACTGAAGCTTTCTTT. This sequence encodes CSVETGDTEAFF. Variable domain in full (rest from reference TRBV29-1 and TRBJ1-1): SAVISQKPSRDICQRGTSLTIQCQVDSQVTMMFWYRQQPGQSLTLIATANQGSEATYESGFVIDKFPISRPNLTFSTLTVSNMSPEDSSIYLCSVETGDTEAFFGQGTRLTVV.

This chain connects TRBV3-1 to TRBJ2-2, with 8 nucleotides matching TRBD1. In germline, CDR1 is LGHDT, CDR2 YNNKEL (reference sequence). The V segment lost 3 bases and the J segment 6 bases; nucleotides outside the gene matches: 6. CDR3 size: 15 residues. Here the CDR3 DNA reads TGTGCCAGCAGCCACCTAGCAGGGGGCTCCGGGGAGCTGTTTTTT. Encoded protein: CASSHLAGGSGELFF.

The J gene is TRBJ2-3, the V gene TRBV29-1; 8 nucleotides match TRBD2. The CDR3 spans 13 residues. Trimming removed 4 bases from V and 2 bases from J; junction bases left unmatched: 2. Germline V gene sequence: CDR1 SQVTM, CDR2 ANQGSEA. This chain's CDR3 is CSVVGRVTDTQYF. For the CDR3, the DNA is TGCAGCGTTGTCGGGAGGGTCACAGATACGCAGTATTTT.

The chain has TRBV10-3 and TRBJ1-5; 7 bases map to TRBD1. The germline V gene has CDR1 ENHRY and CDR2 SYGVKD. V shed 10 bases, J shed 6 bases, and the junction held 12 bases outside the gene matches. This CDR3 contains 14 residues. The CDR3, as DNA: TGTGCCACAGGGCCCGACAGGGATTTTCAGCCCCAGCATTTT. Its protein is CATGPDRDFQPQHF.

CDR3 sequence: CATIQGAHTDTQYF. In DNA form, the CDR3 reads TGTGCCACCATCCAGGGCGCCCACACAGATACGCAGTATTTT. The J gene is TRBJ2-3, the V gene TRBV6-1, with D perhaps TRBD1 (5 bases). The CDR3 sequence is 14 residues long. Between the trimmed V and J ends, which lost 10 bases and 2 bases, there was a span of 16 bases. Germline loops: CDR1 MNHNS, CDR2 SASEGT.

This clonotype was observed at least ten times. The rearrangement uses TRBV20-1 and TRBJ1-4; possibly TRBD1 for D (6 bases). The V gene's germline CDR1 is DFQATT and CDR2 SNEGSKA (reference sequence). The V and J ends lost 2 bases and 2 bases respectively, with 6 bases between them. The CDR3 length is 13 residues. The DNA for the CDR3 is TGCAGTGCTAGACAGGGGACTAATGAAAAACTGTTTTTT. Translation: CSARQGTNEKLFF.

In this sample, this clonotype turned up many times. The chain carries TRBV12-3 or TRBV12-4 and TRBJ2-2; 8 bases agree with TRBD1. The CDR3 runs 13 residues. V gave up 6 bases and J gave up 7 bases; unmatched junction bases: 4. CDR3 protein: CASRDRAGGELFF. The CDR3 DNA reads as TGTGCCAGCAGGGACAGGGCTGGCGGGGAGCTGTTTTTT.

This clonotype has a handful of counts. The genes are TRBV3-1 and TRBJ2-5; TRBD2 matches 10 bases. The CDR3 sequence is 17 residues long. J gave up 3 bases and V 5 bases, and 12 bases lay outside the gene matches. Germline loops: CDR1 LGHDT, CDR2 YNNKEL (reference sequence). The CDR3 loop is CASSTRLAGAKKETQYF. DNA for the CDR3: TGTGCCAGCAGCACGCGTCTAGCGGGGGCTAAAAAAGAGACCCAGTACTTC.

This clonotype was seen a few times. The V gene is TRBV7-2, the J gene TRBJ2-3; 7 bases align to TRBD2. CDR3 length: 15 amino acids. After removal of 1 base from V and 4 bases from J, the junction contained 5 bases not matched to a gene. From germline, CDR1 is SGHTA and CDR2 FQGNSA. CDR3 in amino acids: CASSLDGAGADTQYF. In nucleotides, the CDR3 is TGTGCCAGCAGCTTAGATGGGGCGGGGGCAGATACGCAGTATTTT.

This clonotype has ten or more counts. The germline gene is not matched at one end of the junction; a read error may be the cause. This chain connects TRBV5-1 to TRBJ2-2, with 7 bases lining up with TRBD2. This CDR3 region has 14 residues. CDR1 is SGHRS, CDR2 YFSETQ, per germline. The CDR3: CASSFSGDTGELFF. The CDR3 DNA sequence: TGTGCCAGCAGTTTCAGCGGGGACACCGGGGAGCTGTTTTTT.

The rearrangement links TRBV11-3 to TRBJ2-3; a weak D match, TRBD2 (6 bases). Germline CDR1 reads SGHNT; CDR2 reads YENEEA. Trimming took off 4 bases at V and 2 bases at J, with 13 bases between the two ends. CDR3 length equals 15 residues. DNA for the CDR3: TGTGCCAGCAGCTCTGGAGGGCTTCTCACAGATACGCAGTATTTT. Protein: CASSSGGLLTDTQYF.

The J gene is TRBJ2-1, the V gene TRBV9, with 8 bases fitting TRBD2. The germline CDR1 and CDR2 sequences are SGDLS and YYNGEE. The V and J ends lost 0 bases and 2 bases, in that order; junction bases with no gene match: 1. CDR3 length equals 15 residues. CDR3 in amino acids: CASSVAGGPYNEQFF. CDR3 sequence (DNA): TGTGCCAGCAGCGTAGCGGGAGGGCCCTACAATGAGCAGTTCTTC.

The sample holds a few counts of this clonotype. The chain employs TRBV20-1 and TRBJ2-1; D is uncertain. V lost 2 bases and J lost 6, with 5 bases in between. This CDR3 contains 11 residues. Looked up from germline, CDR1 is DFQATT and CDR2 is SNEGSKA (reference sequence). The DNA for the CDR3 is TGCAGTGCTAGACACAGCAATGAGCAGTTCTTC. Protein: CSARHSNEQFF.

In this sample, this clonotype turned up many times. The chain recombines TRBV5-1 with TRBJ1-1; D is unresolved. Deletions cut 4 bases from V and 3 bases from J, with 16 bases between. This CDR3 contains 15 residues. Germline-derived CDR1 and CDR2 are SGHRS and YFSETQ. The CDR3 reads CASSVRINSDTEAFF. The DNA of the CDR3 is TGCGCCAGCAGCGTTAGGATTAACTCGGACACTGAAGCTTTCTTT.

V and J are TRBV15 and TRBJ1-2; D not certain. The CDR3 is 14 amino acids. Germline CDR1 reads LNHNV; CDR2 reads YYDKDF (reference sequence). V was pared by 0 bases and J by 3 bases, with 8 bases between. The CDR3 spells CATSREQRDYGYTF. CDR3 sequence (DNA): TGTGCCACCAGCAGAGAGCAGCGTGACTATGGCTACACCTTC. Complete variable domain (other parts from reference TRBV15 and TRBJ1-2): DAMVIQNPRYQVTQFGKPVTLSCSQTLNHNVMYWYQQKSSQAPKLLFHYYDKDFNNEADTPDNFQSRRPNTSFCFLDIRSPGLGDTAMYLCATSREQRDYGYTFGSGTRLTVV.

This clonotype has only a few counts. The chain recombines TRBV4-3 with TRBJ1-2, with TRBD1 as a possible D gene (5 bases). Germline CDR1 LGHNA, CDR2 YSLEER. The CDR3 runs 15 residues. The V end was cut by 0 bases, the J end by 7 bases, with 15 bases between. CDR3 DNA: TGCGCCAGCAGCCAAGAAAAACTCCCAGGGAGTGGCTACACCTTC. Translating gives CASSQEKLPGSGYTF.